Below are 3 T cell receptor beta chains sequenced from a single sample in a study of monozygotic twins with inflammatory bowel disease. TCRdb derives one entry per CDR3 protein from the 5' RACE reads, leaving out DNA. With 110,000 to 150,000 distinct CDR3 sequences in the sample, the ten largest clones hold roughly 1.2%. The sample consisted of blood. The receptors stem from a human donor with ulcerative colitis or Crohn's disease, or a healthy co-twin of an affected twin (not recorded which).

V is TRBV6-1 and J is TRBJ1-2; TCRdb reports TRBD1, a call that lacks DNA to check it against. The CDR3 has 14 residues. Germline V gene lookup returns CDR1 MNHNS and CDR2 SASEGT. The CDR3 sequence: CASSEAGAGYGYTF.

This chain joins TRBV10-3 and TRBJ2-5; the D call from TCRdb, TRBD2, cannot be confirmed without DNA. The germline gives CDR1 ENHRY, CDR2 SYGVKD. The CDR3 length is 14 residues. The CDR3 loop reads CAISDQGGWETQYF.

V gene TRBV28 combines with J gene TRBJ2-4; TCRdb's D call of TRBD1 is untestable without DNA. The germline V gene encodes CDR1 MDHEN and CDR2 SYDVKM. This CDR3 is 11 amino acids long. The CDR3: CASSLEGDPTF.